Listed here is a single TCR beta chain. What it binds is not known. CDR3 length: 15 residues. Trimming took 7 bases from V and 1 from J, leaving 16 bases between them. CDR1 is SGHTA and CDR2 is FQGNSA in the germline V gene. This specimen belongs to a study of cytomegalovirus exposure and HLA in healthy donors. Points from the study as a whole: Rare sequences made up most TCRs, while some public TCRs were found in many donors. Immune exposure data for these donors was limited to CMV serostatus. It has been reported that TCR beta sequences accurately predicted the HLA-A and HLA-B alleles of most subjects.

The PCR made use of 60 Vbeta and 13 Jbeta primers. Authors' processing steps: In a later analysis, approximately 80 million unique TCR beta chains included roughly 11 million shared by two or more donors. This table comes from immunoSEQ multiplex PCR, and its TCRdb copy is limited to in-frame clones, with some not included. V and J calls and clone size follow that table, whereas D and trimming were derived from the DNA. The repertoire consists of about 120,000 clones, with approximately 70% occurring once and the leading ten covering 1.5% to 1.9%. Sequencing was done on a sample of PBMCs. This rearrangement joins TRBV7-2 to TRBJ1-1; D is ambiguous. The sequence came from a young man in good health and CMV-seronegative. CDR3 coding DNA: TGTGCCAGCACCCTTAATACTTCCCCGAACACTGAAGCTTTCTTT. As protein: CASTLNTSPNTEAFF.